The entry below describes one T cell receptor beta chain. Its cognate antigen is unknown. The data are from a study of cytomegalovirus exposure and HLA in healthy donors. Whole-study results and caveats: Reports credit the classifier with highly specific, highly sensitive diagnosis of cytomegalovirus status.

Donors had nominal health at sampling but likely had unrecorded immune exposures. The primer mix had 60 Vbeta and 13 Jbeta primers. Only in-frame clones appear in the TCRdb table, and some are missing; sequencing was by immunoSEQ multiplex PCR. The table shows about 130,000 clones, with about four fifths occurring only once. This clonotype was sampled from a woman aged 35 to 49 in good health and CMV-seropositive. The sequenced sample was PBMCs.

The CDR3 coding sequence is TGTGCCAGCAGCTCACTACTAACAGGGGGGAATCAGCCCCAGCATTTT. This encodes CASSSLLTGGNQPQHF. V usage is TRBV5-6 and J usage is TRBJ1-5; 8 nucleotides align to TRBD1. The germline V gene encodes CDR1 SGHDT and CDR2 YYEEEE. The CDR3 runs to 16 residues. V was pared by 3 bases and J by 4 bases, with 9 bases of the junction left unmatched.